A single sample is the source of the 6 T cell receptor beta chains below, sequenced in a study of molecular identifiers for immune sequencing clone quantification. MiXCR, applied by TCRdb to the PCR reads, yields one record per CDR3 protein. The sample has under 650,000 distinct CDR3 sequences; 20% are singletons. Sequenced sample: naive CD8+ T cells from blood, with Jurkat cell RNA spiked in. As to subset: FACS-sorted CD8+CD4-CCR7+CD45RA+ naive T cells. The receptors were sampled from a human donor in good health. Some libraries in this study had Jurkat cell RNA spiked in.

At least ten counts were recorded for this clonotype. The rearrangement joins TRBV5-5 to TRBJ1-1; D unclear. Trimming removed 2 bases from V and 4 bases from J, with 12 bases in between. The CDR3 totals 14 residues. Germline-derived CDR1 and CDR2 are SGHKS and YYEKEE (reference sequence). Here the CDR3 reads CASSFGGMLTEAFF. CDR3 DNA sequence: TGTGCCAGCAGCTTTGGAGGGATGCTCACTGAAGCTTTCTTT.

This clonotype was counted many times. V gene TRBV7-6 combines with J gene TRBJ1-3, with D possibly TRBD1 on 6 matching bases. The germline gives CDR1 SGHVS, CDR2 FNYEAQ. CDR3 length: 15 amino acids. The V and J ends lost 4 bases and 4 bases respectively, with 14 bases between them. The CDR3, as DNA: TGTGCCAGCAGCTCAGCGGGACACGAAGGAAACACCATATATTTT. This encodes CASSSAGHEGNTIYF.

V and J are TRBV3-1 and TRBJ2-7; tentatively, D is TRBD1 or TRBD2 (5 bases each). V was pared by 1 base and J by 6 bases, with 16 bases between. This CDR3 is 15 amino acids long. Germline V lookup: CDR1 LGHDT, CDR2 YNNKEL (reference sequence). The CDR3 reads CASSQADGARIEQYF. CDR3 DNA: TGTGCCAGCAGCCAAGCAGACGGGGCTCGGATCGAGCAGTACTTC.

This clonotype has ten or more counts. This chain joins TRBV29-1 and TRBJ2-7; no clear D gene. CDR1 SQVTM and CDR2 ANQGSEA come from the germline V gene. The V and J ends lost 6 bases and 3 bases respectively, with 15 bases between them. The CDR3 sequence is 13 residues long. The CDR3 is CSVVLHAYYEQYF. The CDR3 DNA reads as TGCAGCGTCGTCTTGCACGCTTACTACGAGCAGTACTTC.

This clonotype was observed at least ten times. The rearrangement uses TRBV28 and TRBJ2-3; 8 nucleotides line up with TRBD1. CDR3 length equals 15 residues. The germline gives CDR1 MDHEN, CDR2 SYDVKM. The V gene end was trimmed by 3 bases and the J gene end by 3 bases; junction bases not matched to a gene: 5. The CDR3 protein is CASSFDRGRTDTQYF. Written as DNA, the CDR3 is TGTGCCAGCAGTTTTGACAGGGGAAGGACAGATACGCAGTATTTT.

About this clonotype: A much larger clonotype is one base distant, so this may be a read error. This chain uses TRBV10-3 with TRBJ2-7, with D uncertain. In germline, CDR1 is ENHRY, CDR2 SYGVKD. This CDR3 is built from 13 residues. The CDR3 reads CAVSAESSYEQYF. In nucleotides, the CDR3 is TGTGCCGTCAGTGCAGAGAGCTCCTACGAGCAGTACTTC.